This record covers a single T cell receptor (beta chain). This CDR3 spans 13 amino acids. Deletions cut 0 bases from V and 4 bases from J, with 7 bases between. Germline V gene data show CDR1 as SGHDT and CDR2 as YYEEEE. This entry is derived from a study of blood T cell repertoires in COVID-19. Study-wide context: T cells, B-cell-depleted T cells, or PBMCs supplied cDNA or gDNA.

Per the study methods: Amplification from reference gene primers served as the basis for estimated nucleated cell counts. Assay: immunoSEQ multiplex PCR; the TCRdb copy retains only in-frame clones and omits some. V and J calls and clone size come straight from that table; D and trimming were deduced from the DNA. The table records 15,000 to 20,000 clones, 82% of them present only once. The receptor comes from a woman in her 70s with active COVID-19. Sequencing was performed on peripheral blood. The V gene is TRBV5-6, the J gene TRBJ2-5; D ambiguous. The CDR3 is CASSLEQRETQYF. In nucleotides, the CDR3 is TGTGCCAGCAGCTTGGAACAAAGAGAGACCCAGTACTTC.